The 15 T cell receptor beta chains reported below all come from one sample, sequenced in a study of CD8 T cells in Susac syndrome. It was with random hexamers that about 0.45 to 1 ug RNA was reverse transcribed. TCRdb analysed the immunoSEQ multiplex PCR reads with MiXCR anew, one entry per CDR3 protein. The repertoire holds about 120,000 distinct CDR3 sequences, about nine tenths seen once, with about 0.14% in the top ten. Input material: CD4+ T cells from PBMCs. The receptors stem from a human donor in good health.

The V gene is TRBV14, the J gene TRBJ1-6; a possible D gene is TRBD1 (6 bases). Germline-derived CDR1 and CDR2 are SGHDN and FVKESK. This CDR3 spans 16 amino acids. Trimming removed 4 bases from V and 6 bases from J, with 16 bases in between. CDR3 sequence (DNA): TGTGCCAGCAGCCTACTGATGGGGGGCACTAATTCACCCCTCCACTTT. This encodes CASSLLMGGTNSPLHF.

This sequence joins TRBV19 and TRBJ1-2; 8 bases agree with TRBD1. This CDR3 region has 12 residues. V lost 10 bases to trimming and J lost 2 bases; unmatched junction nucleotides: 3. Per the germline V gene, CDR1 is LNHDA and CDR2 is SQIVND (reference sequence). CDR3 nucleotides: TGTGCCACGGACAGGGACAACTATGGCTACACCTTC. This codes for CATDRDNYGYTF.

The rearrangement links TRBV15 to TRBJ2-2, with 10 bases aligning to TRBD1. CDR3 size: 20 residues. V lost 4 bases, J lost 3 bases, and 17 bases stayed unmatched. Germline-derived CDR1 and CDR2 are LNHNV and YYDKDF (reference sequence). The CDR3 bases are TGTGCCACCAGCACCTGGGGACAGGGGAAAGGGCGAAGGGACACCGGGGAGCTGTTTTTT. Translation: CATSTWGQGKGRRDTGELFF.

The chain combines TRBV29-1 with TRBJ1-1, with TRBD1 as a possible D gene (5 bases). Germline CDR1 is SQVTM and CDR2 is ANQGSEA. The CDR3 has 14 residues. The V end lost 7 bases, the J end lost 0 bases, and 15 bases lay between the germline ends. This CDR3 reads CSAKPGRLNTEAFF. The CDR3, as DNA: TGCAGCGCCAAACCGGGACGATTGAACACTGAAGCTTTCTTT.

The CDR3 DNA reads as TGCAGTGCTACCGGGACGGTGGGAGGCGAGCAGTACTTC. Its translation is CSATGTVGGEQYF. This rearrangement joins TRBV20-1 to TRBJ2-7; D may be TRBD2 (6 bases). The CDR3 spans 13 residues. V was shortened by 4 bases and J by 6 bases, with 16 bases between the two germline ends. Germline V lookup: CDR1 DFQATT, CDR2 SNEGSKA (reference sequence).

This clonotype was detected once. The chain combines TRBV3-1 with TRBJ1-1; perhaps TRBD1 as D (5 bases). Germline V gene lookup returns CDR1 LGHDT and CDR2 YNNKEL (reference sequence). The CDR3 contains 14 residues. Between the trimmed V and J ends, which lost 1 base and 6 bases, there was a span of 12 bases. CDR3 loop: CASSQGLRDAEAFF. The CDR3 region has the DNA TGTGCCAGCAGCCAAGGTCTTCGGGACGCTGAAGCTTTCTTT.

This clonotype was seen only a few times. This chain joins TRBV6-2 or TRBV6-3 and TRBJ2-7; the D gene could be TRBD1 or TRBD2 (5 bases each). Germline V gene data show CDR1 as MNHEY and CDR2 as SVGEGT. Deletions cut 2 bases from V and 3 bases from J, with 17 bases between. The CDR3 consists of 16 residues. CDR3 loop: CASSYRLGRPDYEQYF. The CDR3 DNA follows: TGTGCCAGCAGTTACCGCCTGGGACGTCCGGACTACGAGCAGTACTTC.

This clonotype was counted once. CDR3 residues: CASSSRTDSGYTF. Written as DNA, the CDR3 is TGTGCCAGCAGCTCACGGACAGACAGTGGCTACACCTTC. The rearrangement joins TRBV7-2 to TRBJ1-2, with D perhaps matching TRBD1 (6 bases). Deletions cut 4 bases from V and 7 bases from J, with 13 bases between. The CDR3 consists of 13 residues. Germline V gene data show CDR1 as SGHTA and CDR2 as FQGNSA.

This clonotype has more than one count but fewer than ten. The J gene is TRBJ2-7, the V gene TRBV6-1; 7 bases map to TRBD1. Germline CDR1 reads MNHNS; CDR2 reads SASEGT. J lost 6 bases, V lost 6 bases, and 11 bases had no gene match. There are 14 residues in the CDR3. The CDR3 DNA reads TGTGCCAGCAGCCACCGGGACAGAGGTAGCGAGCAGTACTTC. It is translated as CASSHRDRGSEQYF.

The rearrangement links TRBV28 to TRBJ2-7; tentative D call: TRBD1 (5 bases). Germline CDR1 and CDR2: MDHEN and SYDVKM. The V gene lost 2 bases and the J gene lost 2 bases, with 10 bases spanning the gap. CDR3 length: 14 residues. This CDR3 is CASSLGQGPYEQYF. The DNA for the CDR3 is TGTGCCAGCAGTTTAGGTCAGGGCCCCTACGAGCAGTACTTC.

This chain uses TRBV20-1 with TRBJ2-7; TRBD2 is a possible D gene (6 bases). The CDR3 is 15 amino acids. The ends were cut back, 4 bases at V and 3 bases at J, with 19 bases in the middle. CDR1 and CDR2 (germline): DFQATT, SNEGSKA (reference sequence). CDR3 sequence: CSATLRGTGSYEQYF. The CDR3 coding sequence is TGCAGTGCTACCCTACGAGGGACTGGAAGCTACGAGCAGTACTTC.

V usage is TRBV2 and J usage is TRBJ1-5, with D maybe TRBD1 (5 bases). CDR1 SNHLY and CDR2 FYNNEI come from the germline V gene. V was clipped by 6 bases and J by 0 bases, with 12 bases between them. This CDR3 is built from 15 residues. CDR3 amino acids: CASSADTSSNQPQHF. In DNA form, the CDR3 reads TGTGCCAGCAGCGCGGACACTTCTAGCAATCAGCCCCAGCATTTT.

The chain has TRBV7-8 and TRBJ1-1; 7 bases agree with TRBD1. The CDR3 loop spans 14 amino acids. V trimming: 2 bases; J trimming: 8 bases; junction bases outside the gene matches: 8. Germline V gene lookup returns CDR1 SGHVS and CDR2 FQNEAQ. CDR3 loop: CASSLRLGTEEAFF. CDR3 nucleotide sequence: TGTGCCAGCAGCTTAAGGTTGGGGACAGAAGAAGCTTTCTTT.

CDR3 DNA sequence: TGTGCCAGCAGCTTCGAAGGGATACGGTACAATGAGCAGTTCTTC. This encodes CASSFEGIRYNEQFF. This chain joins TRBV7-8 and TRBJ2-1; D remains unclear. The germline V gene encodes CDR1 SGHVS and CDR2 FQNEAQ. The CDR3 loop spans 15 amino acids. Trimming pared 3 bases from V and 4 bases from J, leaving 13 bases between.

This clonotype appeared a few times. CDR3 region: CAISEGGLYNQPQHF. CDR3 coding DNA: TGTGCCATCAGTGAGGGAGGACTTTACAATCAGCCCCAGCATTTT. This chain joins TRBV10-3 and TRBJ1-5; no clear D. Trimming removed 2 bases from V and 3 bases from J, with 11 bases in between. The CDR3 runs 15 residues. CDR1 is ENHRY and CDR2 is SYGVKD in the germline V gene.